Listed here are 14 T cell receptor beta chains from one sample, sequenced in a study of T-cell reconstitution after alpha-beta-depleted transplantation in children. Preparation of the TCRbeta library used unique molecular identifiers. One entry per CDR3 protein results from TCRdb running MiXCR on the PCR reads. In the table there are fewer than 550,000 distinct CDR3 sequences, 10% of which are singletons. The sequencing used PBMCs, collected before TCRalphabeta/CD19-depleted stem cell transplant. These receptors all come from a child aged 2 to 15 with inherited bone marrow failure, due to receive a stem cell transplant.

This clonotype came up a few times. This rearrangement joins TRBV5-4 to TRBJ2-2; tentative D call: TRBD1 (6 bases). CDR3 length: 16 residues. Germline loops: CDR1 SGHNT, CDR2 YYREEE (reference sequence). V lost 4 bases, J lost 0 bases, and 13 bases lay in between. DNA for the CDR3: TGTGCCAGCAGCCTGGGGGCAGGGGCGAACACCGGGGAGCTGTTTTTT. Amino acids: CASSLGAGANTGELFF.

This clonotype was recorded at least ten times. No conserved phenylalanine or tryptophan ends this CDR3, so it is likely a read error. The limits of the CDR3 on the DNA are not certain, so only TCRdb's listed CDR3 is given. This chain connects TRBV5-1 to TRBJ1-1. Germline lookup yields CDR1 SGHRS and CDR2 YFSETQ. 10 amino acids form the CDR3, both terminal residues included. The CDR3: CASRVDGKAS.

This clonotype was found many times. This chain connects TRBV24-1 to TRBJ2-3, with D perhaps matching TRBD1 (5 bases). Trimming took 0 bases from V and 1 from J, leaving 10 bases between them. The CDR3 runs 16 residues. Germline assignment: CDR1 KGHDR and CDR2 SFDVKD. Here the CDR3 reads CATSDLTTGGTDTQYF. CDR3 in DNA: TGTGCCACCAGTGATTTGACAACAGGAGGCACAGATACGCAGTATTTT.

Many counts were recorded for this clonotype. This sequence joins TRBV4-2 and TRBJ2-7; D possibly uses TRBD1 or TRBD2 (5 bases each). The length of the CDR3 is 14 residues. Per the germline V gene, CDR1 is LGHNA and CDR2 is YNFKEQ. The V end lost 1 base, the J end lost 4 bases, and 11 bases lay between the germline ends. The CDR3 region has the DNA TGTGCCAGCAGCCAAGGAGGGGCTTGGTACGAGCAGTACTTC. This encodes CASSQGGAWYEQYF.

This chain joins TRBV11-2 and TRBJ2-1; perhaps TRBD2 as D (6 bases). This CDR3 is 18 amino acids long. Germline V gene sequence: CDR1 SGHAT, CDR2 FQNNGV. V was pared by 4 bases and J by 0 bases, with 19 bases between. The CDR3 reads CASSWPLAGGSSYNEQFF. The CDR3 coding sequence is TGTGCCAGCAGCTGGCCTCTAGCTGGAGGGAGCTCCTACAATGAGCAGTTCTTC.

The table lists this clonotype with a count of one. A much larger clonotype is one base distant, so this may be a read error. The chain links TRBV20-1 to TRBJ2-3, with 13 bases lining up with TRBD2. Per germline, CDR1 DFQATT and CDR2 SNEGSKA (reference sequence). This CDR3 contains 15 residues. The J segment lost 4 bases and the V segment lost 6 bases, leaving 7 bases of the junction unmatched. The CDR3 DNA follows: TGCAGTGCCCACATCGGACTAGCGGGAGCAGATACGCAGTATTTT. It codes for CSAHIGLAGADTQYF.

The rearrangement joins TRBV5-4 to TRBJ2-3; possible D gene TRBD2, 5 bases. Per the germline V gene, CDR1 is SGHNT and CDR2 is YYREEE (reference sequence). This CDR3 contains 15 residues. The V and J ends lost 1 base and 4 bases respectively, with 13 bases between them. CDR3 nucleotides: TGTGCCAGCAGCTTGATCGGGGAGTGGTCAGATACGCAGTATTTT. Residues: CASSLIGEWSDTQYF.

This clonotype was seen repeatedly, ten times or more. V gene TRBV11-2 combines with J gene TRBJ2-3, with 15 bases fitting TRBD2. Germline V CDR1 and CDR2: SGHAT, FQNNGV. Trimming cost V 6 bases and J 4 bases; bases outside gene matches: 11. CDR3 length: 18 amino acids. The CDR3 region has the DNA TGTGCCAGCAGTGGTGGGACTAGCGGGAGGTCTCATGCAGATACGCAGTATTTT. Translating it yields CASSGGTSGRSHADTQYF.

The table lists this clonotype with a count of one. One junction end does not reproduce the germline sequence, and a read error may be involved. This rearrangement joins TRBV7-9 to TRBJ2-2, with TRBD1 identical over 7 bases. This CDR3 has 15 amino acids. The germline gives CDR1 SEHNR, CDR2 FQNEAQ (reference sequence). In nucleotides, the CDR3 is TGTGCCAGCAGCCTCGGACAGGCTAACACCGGGGACCTGTTTTTT. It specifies CASSLGQANTGDLFF. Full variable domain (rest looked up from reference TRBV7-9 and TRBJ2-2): DTGVSQNPRHKITKRGQNVTFRCDPISEHNRLYWYRQTLGQGPEFLTYFQNEAQLEKSRLLSDRFSAERPKGSFSTLEIQRTEQGDSAMYLCASSLGQANTGDLFFGEGSRLTVL.

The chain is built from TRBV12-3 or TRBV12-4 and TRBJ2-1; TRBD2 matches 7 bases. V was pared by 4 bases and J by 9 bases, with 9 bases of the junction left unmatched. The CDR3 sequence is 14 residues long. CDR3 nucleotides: TGTGCCAGCAGTTGGGGGGGGGAACGGGGTGAGCAGTTCTTC. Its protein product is CASSWGGERGEQFF.

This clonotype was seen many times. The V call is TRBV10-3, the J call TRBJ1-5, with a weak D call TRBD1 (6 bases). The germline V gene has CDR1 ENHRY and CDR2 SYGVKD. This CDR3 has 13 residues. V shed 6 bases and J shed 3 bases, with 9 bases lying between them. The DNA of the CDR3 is TGTGCCATCAGGGGGACACTCAATCAGCCCCAGCATTTT. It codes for CAIRGTLNQPQHF.

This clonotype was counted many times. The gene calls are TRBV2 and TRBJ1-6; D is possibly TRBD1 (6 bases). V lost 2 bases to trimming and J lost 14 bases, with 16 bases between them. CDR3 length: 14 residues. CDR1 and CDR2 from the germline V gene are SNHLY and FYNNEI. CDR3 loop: CASSEKGGKRALHF. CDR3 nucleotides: TGTGCCAGCAGTGAAAAGGGGGGTAAACGGGCCCTCCACTTT.

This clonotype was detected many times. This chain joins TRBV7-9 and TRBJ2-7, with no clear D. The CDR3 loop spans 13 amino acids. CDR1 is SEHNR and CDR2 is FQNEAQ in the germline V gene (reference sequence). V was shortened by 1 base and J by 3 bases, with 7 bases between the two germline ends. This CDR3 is CASSLVASYEQYF. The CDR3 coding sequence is TGTGCCAGCAGCTTAGTGGCAAGCTACGAGCAGTACTTC.

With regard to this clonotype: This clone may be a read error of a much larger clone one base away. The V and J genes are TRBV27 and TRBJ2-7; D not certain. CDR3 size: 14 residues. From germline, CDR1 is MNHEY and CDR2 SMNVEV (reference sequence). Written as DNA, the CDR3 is TGTGCCAGCAGTTGGTCTAGGTCCTCCTACGAGCAGCACTTC. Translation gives CASSWSRSSYEQHF.